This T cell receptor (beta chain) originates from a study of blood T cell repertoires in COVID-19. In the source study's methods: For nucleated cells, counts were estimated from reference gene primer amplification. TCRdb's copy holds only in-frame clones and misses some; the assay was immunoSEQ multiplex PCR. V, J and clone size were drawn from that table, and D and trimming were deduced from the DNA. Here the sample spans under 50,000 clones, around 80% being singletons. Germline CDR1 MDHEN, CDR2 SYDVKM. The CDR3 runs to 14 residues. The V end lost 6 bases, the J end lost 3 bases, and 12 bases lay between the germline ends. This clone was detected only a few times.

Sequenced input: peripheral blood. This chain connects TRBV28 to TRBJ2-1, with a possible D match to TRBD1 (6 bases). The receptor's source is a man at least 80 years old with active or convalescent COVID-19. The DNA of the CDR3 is TGTGCCAGCAGGCCAGGGGTTCTCTACAATGAGCAGTTCTTC. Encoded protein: CASRPGVLYNEQFF.